The rows below give T cell receptor beta chains drawn from one sample of a study of early stage breast cancer tumors. TCRdb keeps only in-frame clones here, not all; method: immunoSEQ multiplex PCR. The sample includes about 31,000 clones, almost 75% of them seen just once. Sequenced: blood. The receptor set was obtained from a person in their 40s with breast cancer. CDR3s include the opening cysteine and the closing phenylalanine or tryptophan. A D gene is named only where the DNA matches it firmly. Clone sizes are given selectively: once, few, many, or a class where the clone is expanded.

v_gene,d_gene,abundance,j_gene,len,CDR3nt,CDR3aa
TRBV28,.,.,TRBJ2-2,17,TGTGCCAGCAGCCCCCAGGGCGACTTCTGGAACACCGGGGAGCTGTTTTTT,CASSPQGDFWNTGELFF
TRBV5-4,TRBD2,.,TRBJ2-7,14,TGTGCCAGCAGTCCACTAGCGGGCCACTACGAGCAGTACTTC,CASSPLAGHYEQYF
TRBV7-2,.,.,TRBJ2-3,14,TGTGCCAGCAGCCAGAATAGCGGTCATGATACGCAGTATTTT,CASSQNSGHDTQYF
TRBV7-8,.,.,TRBJ2-7,13,TGTGCCAGCAGCCCAGTTAGAGCCTACGAGCAGTACTTC,CASSPVRAYEQYF
TRBV7-8,TRBD2,.,TRBJ2-7,16,TGTGCCAGCAGCTGGGGACTAGCGGGACTATCTTACGAGCAGTACTTC,CASSWGLAGLSYEQYF
TRBV5-4,.,.,TRBJ2-1,14,TGTGCCAGCAGCTTCCGGGGCTCTCCCAATGAGCAGTTCTTC,CASSFRGSPNEQFF
TRBV30,TRBD1,.,TRBJ1-4,13,TGTGCCTGGAGGACAGGGAATGGTGAAAAACTGTTTTTT,CAWRTGNGEKLFF
TRBV5-1,.,.,TRBJ2-6,14,TGCGCCAGCACAGACACCTCTGGGGCCAACGTCCTGACTTTC,CASTDTSGANVLTF
TRBV16,.,medium-sized,TRBJ1-1,13,TGTGCCAGCAGCCCCACGGGGAACACTGAAGCTTTCTTT,CASSPTGNTEAFF
TRBV30,TRBD1,few,TRBJ1-2,15,TGTGCCTGGAGCGTTCCCGGGACAGGGGGTTCTGGCTACACCTTC,CAWSVPGTGGSGYTF
TRBV5-4,.,few,TRBJ1-2,13,TGTGCCAGCAGCTCGAACAGGAACTATGGCTACACCTTC,CASSSNRNYGYTF
TRBV7-9,.,.,TRBJ1-1,12,TGTGCCAGCAGCTATTCTTACACTGAAGCTTTCTTT,CASSYSYTEAFF
TRBV10-3,TRBD2,.,TRBJ2-1,17,TGTGCCATCAGTCCTGGACTAGCGGGAGAGTCCTACAATGAGCAGTTCTTC,CAISPGLAGESYNEQFF
TRBV10-3,.,.,TRBJ1-3,14,TGTGCCATCAGTCCACAGGGCGCTGGAAACACCATATATTTT,CAISPQGAGNTIYF
TRBV5-6,TRBD2,.,TRBJ2-3,15,TGTGCCAGCAGCCCACTAGCGGGGGCCACAGATACGCAGTATTTT,CASSPLAGATDTQYF
TRBV27,.,.,TRBJ1-4,15,TGTGCCAGCAGTTTATTTGGGCCACAGGATGAAAAACTGTTTTTT,CASSLFGPQDEKLFF
TRBV29-1,.,medium-sized,TRBJ2-2,12,TGCAGCGTTGAAGATCATGACGGGGAGCTGTTTTTT,CSVEDHDGELFF
TRBV5-1,.,.,TRBJ2-7,14,TGCGCCAGCAGCTTAGGAGGGTTCGGATACGAGCAGTACTTC,CASSLGGFGYEQYF
TRBV2,.,.,TRBJ2-7,13,TGTGCCAGCAGTGACTCGGTCGACTACGAGCAGTACTTC,CASSDSVDYEQYF
TRBV4-3,.,.,TRBJ2-1,16,TGCGCCAGCAGCCAAGGGGCGGTAGGACCTCTGGAAGAGCAGTTCTTC,CASSQGAVGPLEEQFF
TRBV4-1,TRBD1,few,TRBJ2-7,14,TGCGCCAGCAGCCAAACCCGGGACAGCTACGAGCAGTACTTC,CASSQTRDSYEQYF
TRBV9,TRBD1,few,TRBJ2-7,15,TGTGCCAGCAGTGTAACAGGGGAGCCCTCCTACGAGCAGTACTTC,CASSVTGEPSYEQYF
TRBV19,.,.,TRBJ2-3,16,TGTGCCAGTAGTTCAAGACAGGTTGAAGGCACAGATACGCAGTATTTT,CASSSRQVEGTDTQYF
TRBV7-2,TRBD2,.,TRBJ2-5,16,TGTGCCAGCAGCTTATTAGCGGGAGAGGCCTATGAGACCCAGTACTTC,CASSLLAGEAYETQYF
TRBV2,.,.,TRBJ1-5,14,TGTGCCAGCAGTGACCAAGGGGCTGGTCAGCCCCAGCATTTT,CASSDQGAGQPQHF
TRBV11-2,TRBD2,.,TRBJ2-7,15,TGTGCCAGCAGCTTAGGGACTAGCGCGGTCTACGAGCAGTACTTC,CASSLGTSAVYEQYF
TRBV11-2,.,.,TRBJ2-5,12,TGTGCCAGCAGGGTAGGCGGCGAGACCCAGTACTTC,CASRVGGETQYF
TRBV30,.,.,TRBJ1-3,13,TGTGCCTGGAACAGGGACGCTGGAAACACCATATATTTT,CAWNRDAGNTIYF
TRBV19,TRBD2,.,TRBJ2-2,18,TGTGCCAGTAGTATTAGCGGCGGGAGGGCCATTTTTGCCGGGGAGCTGTTTTTT,CASSISGGRAIFAGELFF
TRBV9,TRBD1,.,TRBJ2-5,14,TGTGCCAGCAGCTCCCGGACAGGCCAAGAGACCCAGTACTTC,CASSSRTGQETQYF
TRBV1,.,.,TRBJ1-3,14,TGCACCAGCAGCCAAGGTAACGGCGGAAACACCATATATTTT,CTSSQGNGGNTIYF
TRBV6-6,.,.,TRBJ2-2,11,TGTGCCAGCAGTCAAGACGGGGAGCTGTTTTTT,CASSQDGELFF
TRBV7-9,.,.,TRBJ2-7,18,TGTGCCAGCAGCTTAGGGAAGCCGACTAGTGCTTACTCCTACGAGCAGTACTTC,CASSLGKPTSAYSYEQYF
TRBV28,TRBD2,few,TRBJ2-7,13,TGTGCCAGCAGTTTTAGCGGGCCTTACGAGCAGTACTTC,CASSFSGPYEQYF
TRBV5-4,TRBD2,medium-sized,TRBJ2-7,15,TGTGCCAGCAGCTTGTTAGCGGGAGGACGTAACGAGCAGTACTTC,CASSLLAGGRNEQYF
TRBV27,TRBD1,.,TRBJ2-7,15,TGTGCCAGCAGTTTATCTGGACAGGGGGAGGACGAGCAGTACTTC,CASSLSGQGEDEQYF
TRBV4-1,.,few,TRBJ1-5,13,TGCGCCAGCGCTAACAGGGTTGGTCAGCCCCAGCATTTT,CASANRVGQPQHF